This T cell receptor beta chain derives from a study of human thymus T cells. Findings of the study overall: It looked as if thymic and blood repertoires used V and J genes in a biased way.

Clones were sequenced by immunoSEQ multiplex PCR, and TCRdb holds only the in-frame ones, with some missing. The table shows fewer than 90,000 clones, with around 96% occurring only once. The CDR3 has 14 residues. Trimming shortened V by 3 bases and J by 4 bases, and 12 bases separated the two germline ends. Germline V gives CDR1 SEHNR, CDR2 FQNEAQ (reference sequence). Resections from corrective heart surgery provided thymus tissue. Donors were healthy Finnish babies undergoing corrective operations for congenital heart defects. As for this clone: Its antigen is currently unknown.

The clonotype was recovered from a boy in the first two years of life with a congenital heart defect but otherwise immunologically healthy. Sequencing used thymus tissue. This rearrangement joins TRBV7-9 to TRBJ1-2; D unresolved. CDR3 in DNA: TGTGCCAGCAGCTTGACCGCGACCTCCTATGGCTACACCTTC. This sequence encodes CASSLTATSYGYTF.